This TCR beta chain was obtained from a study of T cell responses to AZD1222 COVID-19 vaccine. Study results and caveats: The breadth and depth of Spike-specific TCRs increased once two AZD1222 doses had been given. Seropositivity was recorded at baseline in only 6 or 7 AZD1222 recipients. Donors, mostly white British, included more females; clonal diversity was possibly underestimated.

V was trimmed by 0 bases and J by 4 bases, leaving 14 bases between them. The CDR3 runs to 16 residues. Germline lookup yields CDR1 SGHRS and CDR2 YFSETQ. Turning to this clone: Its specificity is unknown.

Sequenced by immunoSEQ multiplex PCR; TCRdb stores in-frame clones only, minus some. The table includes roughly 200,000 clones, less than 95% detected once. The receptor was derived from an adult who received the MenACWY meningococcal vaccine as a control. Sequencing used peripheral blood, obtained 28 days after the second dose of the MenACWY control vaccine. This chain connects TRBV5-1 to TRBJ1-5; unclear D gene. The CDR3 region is CASSLEFGFGNQPQHF. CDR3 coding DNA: TGCGCCAGCAGCTTGGAATTCGGGTTTGGGAATCAGCCCCAGCATTTT.